Below are 8 T cell receptor beta chains sequenced from a single sample in a study of radiotherapy plus CTLA-4 blockade in lung cancer. Produced via immunoSEQ multiplex PCR; TCRdb's table is partial and in-frame only. The table lists roughly 90,000 clones, approximately 78% of them singletons. The material was peripheral blood, obtained from a patient treated with radiotherapy plus ipilimumab. These receptors were taken from a human donor with non-small cell lung cancer that progressed on radiotherapy plus ipilimumab.

V is TRBV5-1 and J is TRBJ2-2; D is possibly TRBD1 (6 bases). This CDR3 region has 15 residues. The germline V and J ends were trimmed by 8 bases and 1 base, with 15 bases remaining between them. The V gene's germline CDR1 is SGHRS and CDR2 YFSETQ. CDR3 coding DNA: TGCGCCAGTGCCCGGACAGCAAAGAACACCGGGGAGCTGTTTTTT. This codes for CASARTAKNTGELFF.

This clone was seen a handful of times. The rearrangement links TRBV7-2 to TRBJ1-3, with 7 bases that match TRBD1. Germline-derived CDR1 and CDR2 are SGHTA and FQGNSA. The CDR3 has 14 amino acids. Trimming removed 2 bases from V and 7 bases from J; junction bases left unmatched: 5. CDR3 in amino acids: CASSLRDSRNTIYF. The CDR3 DNA is TGTGCCAGCAGCTTACGGGACAGTCGGAACACCATATATTTT.

The chain has TRBV23-1 and TRBJ2-3; TRBD2 is a possible D gene (7 bases). TRBV23-1 is an open reading frame, and its role is uncertain. The CDR3 has 16 amino acids. Trimming stripped 2 bases from V and 1 base from J, with 13 bases between. For the CDR3, the DNA is TGCGCCAGCAGTCAAGTGTGGGGGGGCGGCACAGATACGCAGTATTTT. Its protein product is CASSQVWGGGTDTQYF.

The sample holds a few counts of this clone. The chain combines TRBV6-5 with TRBJ1-1, with 11 nucleotides matching TRBD1. The CDR3 spans 15 residues. CDR1 is MNHEY and CDR2 is SVGAGI in the germline V gene. V was clipped by 4 bases and J by 4 bases; unmatched bases: 5. The chain's CDR3 is CASSLAGTGGTEAFF. In DNA form, the CDR3 reads TGTGCCAGCAGTTTGGCAGGGACAGGGGGCACTGAAGCTTTCTTT.

The chain links TRBV2 to TRBJ2-5; a possible D gene is TRBD1 (6 bases). CDR3 length equals 13 residues. Trimming took 9 bases from V and 1 from J, leaving 12 bases between them. Per germline, CDR1 SNHLY and CDR2 FYNNEI. The CDR3 sequence is CASLQGTQETQYF. CDR3 nucleotides: TGTGCCAGTCTCCAGGGGACCCAAGAGACCCAGTACTTC. Full variable domain (missing parts from reference TRBV2 and TRBJ2-5): EPEVTQTPSHQVTQMGQEVILRCVPISNHLYFYWYRQILGQKVEFLVSFYNNEISEKSEIFDDQFSVERPDGSNFTLKIRSTKLEDSAMYFCASLQGTQETQYFGPGTRLLVL.

The chain links TRBV9 to TRBJ2-5; 9 positions agree with TRBD2. V trimming: 0 bases; J trimming: 4 bases; junction bases outside the gene matches: 4. The CDR3 runs to 15 residues. Per germline, CDR1 SGDLS and CDR2 YYNGEE. CDR3 region: CASSVVASGIETQYF. The CDR3 DNA is TGTGCCAGCAGCGTAGTGGCTAGCGGGATAGAGACCCAGTACTTC.

The V and J genes are TRBV4-1 and TRBJ2-1; maybe TRBD2 (6 bases). This CDR3 comprises 16 residues. Deletions cut 1 base from V and 0 bases from J, with 10 bases between. CDR1 is MGHRA, CDR2 YSYEKL, per germline. The CDR3 reads CASSQGMGGSYNEQFF. CDR3 sequence (DNA): TGCGCCAGCAGCCAAGGTATGGGGGGCTCCTACAATGAGCAGTTCTTC.

V usage is TRBV28 and J usage is TRBJ2-2; 10 nucleotides align to TRBD2. The CDR3 has 16 amino acids. The V gene end was trimmed by 5 bases and the J gene end by 3 bases; junction bases not matched to a gene: 6. Germline V lookup: CDR1 MDHEN, CDR2 SYDVKM. The CDR3 reads CASSQRTSGDTGELFF. In DNA form, the CDR3 reads TGTGCCAGCAGTCAAAGGACTAGCGGAGACACCGGGGAGCTGTTTTTT.